Below are 14 T cell receptor beta chains sequenced from a single sample in a study of cytomegalovirus exposure and HLA in healthy donors. Researchers ran the PCR with 60 Vbeta and 13 Jbeta primers. Generated by immunoSEQ multiplex PCR, the TCRdb table keeps only in-frame clones and is missing some. This table has 100,000 to 150,000 clones, 77% appearing once. Sequenced material: PBMCs. Receptors originate from a woman aged 40 to 49 in good health and CMV-seropositive.

This clone was seen more than once but under ten times. CDR3 loop: CASSVELTQNDEQFF. The CDR3 DNA reads TGTGCCAGCAGCGTAGAACTGACACAGAACGATGAGCAGTTCTTC. V is TRBV9 and J is TRBJ2-1; D remains unclear. The CDR3 loop spans 15 amino acids. The germline V gene has CDR1 SGDLS and CDR2 YYNGEE. The V end lost 0 bases, the J end lost 8 bases, and 15 bases lay between the germline ends.

The rearrangement uses TRBV4-1 and TRBJ1-5; D unclear. The CDR3 covers 18 residues. CDR1 MGHRA and CDR2 YSYEKL come from the germline V gene. V was clipped by 0 bases and J by 0 bases, with 15 bases between them. CDR3: CASSQDVAGAYSNQPQHF. For the CDR3, the DNA is TGCGCCAGCAGCCAAGATGTCGCGGGAGCTTATAGCAATCAGCCCCAGCATTTT.

V usage is TRBV27 and J usage is TRBJ2-5; TRBD2 matches 7 bases. Germline assignment: CDR1 MNHEY and CDR2 SMNVEV (reference sequence). V lost 5 bases and J lost 4; bases outside the gene matches: 7. The CDR3 sequence is 14 residues long. CDR3 nucleotides: TGTGCCAGCAGTCCCCAGCTAGCGGTAGAGACCCAGTACTTC. Translating gives CASSPQLAVETQYF.

This sequence joins TRBV5-1 and TRBJ2-3; 7 positions agree with TRBD1. The CDR3 spans 15 residues. CDR1 and CDR2 (germline): SGHRS, YFSETQ. With 0 bases clipped from V and 2 bases from J, the junction kept 3 bases outside the gene matches. For the CDR3, the DNA is TGCGCCAGCAGCTTGGTAGGGGGCTACACAGATACGCAGTATTTT. The encoded protein is CASSLVGGYTDTQYF.

This clone was observed once. V and J are TRBV2 and TRBJ1-1; tentatively, D is TRBD1 (6 bases). Germline lookup yields CDR1 SNHLY and CDR2 FYNNEI. Trimming pared 1 base from V and 2 bases from J, leaving 11 bases between. The length of the CDR3 is 15 residues. CDR3 protein: CASSEVSGENTEAFF. In nucleotides, the CDR3 is TGTGCCAGCAGTGAAGTGTCAGGGGAAAACACTGAAGCTTTCTTT.

The rearrangement uses TRBV5-4 and TRBJ1-2; no reliable D call. Deletions cut 3 bases from V and 2 bases from J, with 11 bases between. The CDR3 contains 14 residues. Germline V lookup: CDR1 SGHNT, CDR2 YYREEE (reference sequence). The CDR3 sequence is CASSSKGGNYGYTF. The CDR3, as DNA: TGTGCCAGCAGCTCTAAGGGCGGGAACTATGGCTACACCTTC.

The chain joins TRBV29-1 to TRBJ1-1; D is undetermined. Germline assignment: CDR1 SQVTM and CDR2 ANQGSEA. The CDR3 runs 13 residues. Between the trimmed V and J ends, which lost 6 bases and 6 bases, there was a span of 17 bases. The CDR3 region has the DNA TGCAGCGTCCGGACTAGCGAACGGCCTGAAGCTTTCTTT. Translation: CSVRTSERPEAFF.

The CDR3: CASSSGLTYEQYF. The CDR3 DNA sequence: TGTGCCAGCAGTTCCGGACTAACCTACGAGCAGTACTTC. V usage is TRBV28 and J usage is TRBJ2-7; possible D gene TRBD2, 6 bases. Trimming stripped 4 bases from V and 2 bases from J, with 9 bases between. The length of the CDR3 is 13 residues. Germline-derived CDR1 and CDR2 are MDHEN and SYDVKM.

This chain's CDR3 is CAWSPTQGALYEQYF. CDR3 sequence (DNA): TGTGCCTGGAGTCCCACACAGGGGGCATTGTACGAGCAGTACTTC. The chain recombines TRBV30 with TRBJ2-7; TRBD1 agrees at 9 bases. The CDR3 extends over 15 amino acids. Germline-derived CDR1 and CDR2 are GTSNPN and SVGIG (reference sequence). Trimming removed 2 bases from V and 4 bases from J; junction bases left unmatched: 9.

This clone was detected once. The chain has TRBV9 and TRBJ2-1; possibly TRBD1 for D (6 bases). This CDR3 has 15 residues. V was clipped by 0 bases and J by 4 bases, with 11 bases between them. Germline CDR1 and CDR2: SGDLS and YYNGEE. The CDR3 region is CASSVETGPYNEQFF. CDR3 nucleotides: TGTGCCAGCAGCGTAGAGACAGGACCATACAATGAGCAGTTCTTC.

V gene TRBV6-1 combines with J gene TRBJ1-2, with TRBD1 matching over 9 bases. The CDR3 contains 14 residues. Germline V gene lookup returns CDR1 MNHNS and CDR2 SASEGT. Germline trimming cut 10 bases from V and 8 bases from J; bases unmatched to any gene: 14. The CDR3 bases are TGTGCCACCCCCGCGGGGACAGGGCCGAGGGGCTACACCTTC. Protein product: CATPAGTGPRGYTF.

The chain uses TRBV6-5 and TRBJ1-1; tentatively, D is TRBD1 (5 bases). Germline values: CDR1 MNHEY, CDR2 SVGAGI. The CDR3 spans 14 residues. V was cut by 6 bases and J by 11 bases, with 22 bases left in between. As DNA, the CDR3 is TGTGCCAGCAGACAATCCGGAGGGTCTGGGACGGCTTTCTTT. This codes for CASRQSGGSGTAFF.

The chain is built from TRBV5-4 and TRBJ2-7; 7 bases match TRBD1. The CDR3 length is 14 residues. J gave up 6 bases and V 4 bases, and 10 bases lay outside the gene matches. CDR1 and CDR2 (germline): SGHNT, YYREEE (reference sequence). This CDR3 reads CASSLDREMGEQYF. For the CDR3, the DNA is TGTGCCAGCAGCCTAGACAGGGAAATGGGCGAGCAGTACTTC.

The V and J genes are TRBV11-2 and TRBJ2-7; D unresolved. Looked up from germline, CDR1 is SGHAT and CDR2 is FQNNGV. CDR3 size: 11 residues. The V and J ends lost 2 bases and 6 bases respectively, with 5 bases between them. The chain's CDR3 is CASSLSGEQYF. The CDR3 DNA sequence: TGTGCCAGCAGCTTATCGGGCGAGCAGTACTTC.